Given below is one T cell receptor beta chain in context. Its antigen is unknown. The PCR contained 60 Vbeta and 13 Jbeta primers. Some clones are missing from TCRdb's copy, which holds only in-frame ones; the method was immunoSEQ multiplex PCR. The top ten clones hold around 0.79% of a sample with around 100,000 clones, approximately 70% of them seen once. These data are taken from a study of cytomegalovirus exposure and HLA in healthy donors. The study's findings and limits: Donors were assumed by presence/absence analyses to have roughly uniform sequencing depth.

This clonotype was obtained from a woman aged 25 to 39 in good health and CMV-seronegative. Sequenced sample: PBMCs.

The CDR3 bases are TGTGCCAGCAGTTTAGATGGAGCGGGGAACACTGAAGCTTTCTTT. It is translated as CASSLDGAGNTEAFF. This chain joins TRBV27 and TRBJ1-1, with D unclear. The CDR3 extends over 15 amino acids. Per germline, CDR1 MNHEY and CDR2 SMNVEV (reference sequence). Deletions cut 2 bases from V and 1 base from J, with 11 bases between.